This T cell receptor beta chain comes out of a study of regulatory T cells in long-lasting Graves disease. Through Arm-PCR of CDR3 regions and iRepertoire HTBI primers, TCR beta libraries were built. TCRdb re-analysed the multiplex PCR reads in MiXCR, keeping a single row per CDR3 protein. This sample has under 300,000 distinct CDR3 sequences; 20% to 25% occur once, and the top ten carry 14%. The study, taken as a whole, reports: What was studied was peripheral blood only, and not thyroid tissue. Under persistent disease, TRBV28, TRBJ1-2 and TRBJ2-5 were used preferentially.

Notes on this clonotype: The antigen is not known.

This CDR3 spans 15 amino acids. Trimming pared 6 bases from V and 0 bases from J, leaving 13 bases between. The V gene's germline CDR1 is SGHKS and CDR2 YYEKEE (reference sequence). The sample's time point: newly diagnosed GD, antithyroid drugs for less than 3 months. Researchers made the TCR library from RNA that was extracted from PBMCs. The patients were enrolled through endocrinology in Xi'an, China. A blood draw put around 9 milliliters of peripheral blood into EDTA tubes. Here the sequenced sample was peripheral blood mononuclear cells (PBMCs), taken at new diagnosis, from a patient treated with antithyroid drugs. J is TRBJ1-3 and V is TRBV5-5; D remains ambiguous. The receptor was isolated from a female donor with Graves disease. CDR3 coding DNA: TGTGCCAGCACCTCTACGGTCTACTCTGGAAACACCATATATTTT. Translation: CASTSTVYSGNTIYF.